This TCR beta chain comes out of a study of blood T cell repertoires in COVID-19. On the study more broadly: The analysed material was cDNA or gDNA that came from T cells, B-cell-depleted T cells, or PBMCs.

Only in-frame clones appear in the TCRdb table, and some are missing; sequencing was by immunoSEQ multiplex PCR. The sample includes 150,000 to 200,000 clones, approximately 80% seen only once; the top ten take around 12%. Germline lookup yields CDR1 SEHNR and CDR2 FQNEAQ (reference sequence). The CDR3 is 14 residues long. Trimming removed 0 bases at V and 5 bases at J, with 8 bases between. The sample comprised peripheral blood. The V and J genes are TRBV7-9 and TRBJ1-3; D ambiguous. This sequence originates from a woman at least 80 years old with COVID-19, enrolled during active disease. The CDR3 DNA sequence: TGTGCCAGCAGCTTAGCGGGCACCAGAAACACCATATATTTT. This encodes CASSLAGTRNTIYF.